A selection of T cell receptor beta chains follows, all from one sample in a study of T cells in Graves' hyperthyroidism and ophthalmopathy. MiXCR, applied by TCRdb to the multiplex PCR reads, yields one record per CDR3 protein. The repertoire holds fewer than 300,000 distinct CDR3 sequences, with 20% to 30% as singletons. Sequenced material: blood. These receptors were collected from a man in his forties with Graves' hyperthyroidism that later progressed to Graves' ophthalmopathy. CDR3s include the opening cysteine and the closing phenylalanine or tryptophan. A D gene is named only where the DNA matches it firmly. Expanded clones get a size class; other rows say once, few or many, or leave the size out.

d_gene,j_gene,abundance,v_gene,CDR3nt,CDR3aa
-,TRBJ2-4,many,TRBV4-1,TGCGCCAGCAGCCAAGACGGGACCCAAGACAACATTCAGTACTTC,CASSQDGTQDNIQYF
-,TRBJ2-2,many,TRBV2,TGTGCCAGCAGGCGAGCGGCGGAAACCGGGGAGCTGTTTTTT,CASRRAAETGELFF
-,TRBJ1-1,-,TRBV6-1,TGTGCCAGCATCCTCGGACGGGCTACGAACACTGAAGCTTTCTTT,CASILGRATNTEAFF
-,TRBJ2-7,-,TRBV4-1,TGCGCCAGCAGCCAGGAGGGGAACTACGAGCAGTACTTC,CASSQEGNYEQYF
-,TRBJ1-6,many,TRBV11-1,TGTGCCAGCAGCTGGGACCTACTTGATAATTCACCCCTCCACTTT,CASSWDLLDNSPLHF
TRBD1,TRBJ2-7,-,TRBV9,TGTGCCAGCAGCAAGGGGAACAGGGGGCGCGGGTCACCCGAGCAGTACTTC,CASSKGNRGRGSPEQYF
-,TRBJ1-2,many,TRBV20-1,TGCAGTGCTAGAGACCCAGGGAAGGGCTATGGCTACACCTTC,CSARDPGKGYGYTF
-,TRBJ2-2,many,TRBV30,TGTGCCTGGACCCGCGGTAGCGGGGAGCTGTTTTTT,CAWTRGSGELFF
-,TRBJ2-7,many,TRBV30,TGTGCCTGGAGTGGATCCCCCTACGAGCAGTACTTC,CAWSGSPYEQYF
TRBD2,TRBJ2-7,many,TRBV24-1,TGTGCCACCAGTGATGCCGGGACTAGCGGGGCTTACGAGCAGTACTTC,CATSDAGTSGAYEQYF
-,TRBJ2-7,many,TRBV13,TGTGCCAGCAGCCCGAGGGGAAGGTACGAGCAGTACTTC,CASSPRGRYEQYF
-,TRBJ2-3,many,TRBV24-1,TGTGCCACCTCCCTGACGGCCGGCACAGATACGCAGTATTTT,CATSLTAGTDTQYF
TRBD2,TRBJ2-5,-,TRBV12-3/TRBV12-4,TGTGCCAGCAGTTACCCCCCGGGGGGAGAGACCCAGTACTTC,CASSYPPGGETQYF
-,TRBJ1-1,-,TRBV20-1,TGCAGTGCTAGAGATCCGGATCGTGAAGGGAGCACTGAAGCTTTCTTT,CSARDPDREGSTEAFF
TRBD2,TRBJ2-5,many,TRBV6-2/TRBV6-3,TGTGCCAGCAGTTACTCGCCGCGACTAGCGCCCGGGGAGACCCAGTACTTC,CASSYSPRLAPGETQYF
TRBD1,TRBJ2-7,-,TRBV29-1,TGCAGCGTAGGACAGGGGCACTACGAGCAGTACTTC,CSVGQGHYEQYF
TRBD2,TRBJ2-5,many,TRBV7-2,TGTGCCAGCAGCTTACGTCCTAGCGGGAGGGCCTCGGTAGAGACCCAGTACTTC,CASSLRPSGRASVETQYF
TRBD2,TRBJ2-7,-,TRBV6-2/TRBV6-3,TGTGCCAGCAGAAGGACTAGCGGAGAAGCATCCTACGAGCAGTACTTC,CASRRTSGEASYEQYF